This T cell receptor beta chain was captured in a study of graft-versus-host responses after intestinal transplantation. Study-level information: Transplant recipients had multivisceral, liver-intestinal, or isolated intestinal grafts. Study outcomes and limitations: Detected in recipient marrow were GvH clones, some of which were first observed in ileum or blood.

Assay used: immunoSEQ multiplex PCR; TCRdb lists only in-frame clones, some missing. The data hold under 85,000 clones, with about 94% observed a single time. As to this clone: Its antigen remains unknown.

V dropped 1 base and J dropped 6 bases, with 12 bases sitting between them. Looked up from germline, CDR1 is LGHNA and CDR2 is YNFKEQ. CDR3 length: 14 residues. Here the sequenced sample was unstimulated CD8+ T cells sorted from spleen or lymph node cells, taken before intestinal transplant. The sequence was obtained from a human donor who received an intestinal transplant. The J gene is TRBJ1-2, the V gene TRBV4-2, with D possibly TRBD1 on 5 matching bases. The CDR3 sequence: CASSQGGIGDGYTF. CDR3 DNA sequence: TGTGCCAGCAGCCAAGGAGGAATAGGGGATGGCTACACCTTC.